These T cell receptor beta chains were read from a single sample in a study of blood T cells in healthy people across ages. TCRdb passed the 5' RACE reads through MiXCR, listing each CDR3 protein once. The sample has about 800,000 distinct CDR3 sequences, approximately 25% seen once. The sample was also reused in another study, on T cells of mothers and their children.

The source material was blood. These TCRs come from a boy aged 10-17 years in good health. Each CDR3 is given with its conserved first and last residue. Where a row states a size, it is once, few, many or the class of an expanded clone; other rows omit it.

clone_size v_call cdr3_aa
- TRBV29-1 CSVLTETQYF
- TRBV7-9 CASSSSGRLDETQYF
- TRBV6-6 CASSYSEQGMAEAFF
few TRBV5-5 CASSLIFEAGAQETQYF
few TRBV9 CASSVGAGLFDYGYTF
- TRBV20-1 CSAQGQGDEKLFF
- TRBV6-5 CASSYSSGIGTEAFF
- TRBV11-2 CASSWDGEVGYTF
many TRBV7-6 CASSSGNSPLHF
- TRBV12-3/TRBV12-4 CASSPLDPGYTF
few TRBV28 CASSLEGLGKGLEQYF
- TRBV4-3 CASSQAHGTSGGYNEQFF
- TRBV4-3 CASSQDTGTGSSYNEQFF
- TRBV4-1 CASNQREAETQYF
- TRBV12-3/TRBV12-4 CASRGDENTGELFF
few TRBV7-3 CASSLMGTGVGETQDF
- TRBV10-3 CAISEPGQNKPYEQYF